The T cell receptor beta chain under discussion was sequenced for a study of vaccination and CD4 T cells after COVID-19. Study at large: Cells received overlapping spike peptides from SARS-CoV-2, HCoV-NL63, HCoV-OC43 and HCoV-229E as stimulation.

Trimming left V 2 bases short and J 6 bases short, with 16 bases between. Germline CDR1 MNHNS, CDR2 SASEGT. The CDR3 runs 15 residues. Notes on this clonotype: Antigen specificity is unknown.

The treatment: roughly 11-day PBMC culture with coronavirus spike peptide pools or control peptides (ViraFEST assay). Sequencing of the DNA from cultured CD4+ T cells was carried out with the Oncomine TCR Beta short-read assay. TCRdb re-derived calls from the PCR reads in MiXCR, one entry per CDR3 protein. Here the sample spans over 10,000 distinct CDR3 sequences, less than 60% being singletons. The sample comprised CD4+ T cells from blood, cultured in vitro. The source is a human donor who had recovered from COVID-19. The chain uses TRBV6-1 and TRBJ2-5, with a weak D call TRBD2 (6 bases). The CDR3 loop reads CASSERLGEGKTQYF. In DNA form, the CDR3 reads TGTGCCAGCAGTGAACGACTAGGAGAAGGAAAGACCCAGTACTTC.